These 30 T cell receptor beta chains were all obtained from the same sample, sequenced in a study of cytomegalovirus exposure and HLA in healthy donors. The PCR made use of 60 Vbeta and 13 Jbeta primers. Assay: immunoSEQ multiplex PCR; the TCRdb copy retains only in-frame clones and omits some. The table records under 200,000 clones, around 75% of them present only once. The sample was PBMCs. The receptors originated from a woman aged 25-40 years in good health and CMV-seronegative.

This rearrangement joins TRBV6-4 to TRBJ2-1; TRBD2 is a possible D gene (6 bases). V was clipped by 5 bases and J by 2 bases, with 13 bases between them. The CDR3 loop spans 15 amino acids. Germline V gives CDR1 MRHNA, CDR2 SNTAGT. CDR3: CASSISSEPYNEQFF. In DNA form, the CDR3 reads TGTGCCAGCAGTATTTCTAGCGAACCCTACAATGAGCAGTTCTTC.

This clone was seen more than once but under ten times. The CDR3 loop reads CASSLAPTSGGGYNEQFF. CDR3 nucleotide sequence: TGCGCCAGCAGCTTGGCGCCGACTAGCGGGGGTGGGTACAATGAGCAGTTCTTC. The chain uses TRBV5-1 and TRBJ2-1; 12 bases line up with TRBD2. V dropped 0 bases and J dropped 4; count of bases not matched to a gene: 8. From germline, CDR1 is SGHRS and CDR2 YFSETQ. There are 18 residues in the CDR3.

The rearrangement joins TRBV19 to TRBJ1-5; 10 bases fit TRBD1. The V gene end was trimmed by 4 bases and the J gene end by 15 bases; junction bases not matched to a gene: 12. The germline gives CDR1 LNHDA, CDR2 SQIVND (reference sequence). The CDR3 loop spans 14 amino acids. The CDR3 nucleotides read TGTGCCAGTAGTACAACCGGGACAGGGGCCCCGGGGCATTTT. As protein: CASSTTGTGAPGHF.

On this clone: Other nucleotide sequences from this sample produce the same CDR3. The CDR3 DNA sequence: TGTGCCAGCAGCTTAGGGACAGCCCGGGAGACCCAGTACTTC. This translates into CASSLGTARETQYF. The rearrangement joins TRBV7-6 to TRBJ2-5, with D possibly being TRBD1 (6 bases). The V gene's germline CDR1 is SGHVS and CDR2 FNYEAQ. The V and J ends lost 1 base and 5 bases respectively, with 11 bases between them. The CDR3 covers 14 residues. Full variable domain (outside the CDR3, taken from reference TRBV7-6 and TRBJ2-5): GAGVSQSPRYKVTKRGQDVALRCDPISGHVSLYWYRQALGQGPEFLTYFNYEAQQDKSGLPNDRFSAERPEGSISTLTIQRTEQRDSAMYRCASSLGTARETQYFGPGTRLLVL.

CDR3: CASSQPDRGGNEAFF. DNA of the CDR3: TGCGCCAGCAGTCAACCCGACAGGGGTGGTAATGAAGCTTTCTTT. The chain employs TRBV23-1 and TRBJ1-1; the match to TRBD1 covers 8 bases. Being an ORF, TRBV23-1 has a function that is uncertain. The J segment lost 7 bases and the V segment lost 2 bases, leaving 9 bases of the junction unmatched. This CDR3 region has 15 residues.

V is TRBV9 and J is TRBJ2-2; D not resolved. V lost 5 bases to trimming and J lost 2 bases, with 10 bases between them. CDR1 is SGDLS, CDR2 YYNGEE, per germline. The CDR3 runs 14 residues. CDR3 residues: CASRTGSNTGELFF. The CDR3 nucleotides are TGTGCCAGCAGAACCGGTTCCAACACCGGGGAGCTGTTTTTT.

The rearrangement uses TRBV15 and TRBJ1-2, with a weak D call TRBD1 (5 bases). V was trimmed by 0 bases and J by 0 bases, leaving 14 bases between them. The length of the CDR3 is 17 residues. Germline V gene data show CDR1 as LNHNV and CDR2 as YYDKDF (reference sequence). CDR3 nucleotides: TGTGCCACCAGCAGAGATTATGGGGGGAGTTCTAACTATGGCTACACCTTC. It is translated as CATSRDYGGSSNYGYTF. The full variable domain, its missing parts supplied by reference TRBV15 and TRBJ1-2, is DAMVIQNPRYQVTQFGKPVTLSCSQTLNHNVMYWYQQKSSQAPKLLFHYYDKDFNNEADTPDNFQSRRPNTSFCFLDIRSPGLGDTAMYLCATSRDYGGSSNYGYTFGSGTRLTVV.

This chain links TRBV9 with TRBJ1-1; D remains unclear. Trimming pared 0 bases from V and 5 bases from J, leaving 17 bases between. The CDR3 covers 16 residues. Germline CDR1 and CDR2: SGDLS and YYNGEE. CDR3: CASSVAPTASGTEAFF. The CDR3 DNA sequence: TGTGCCAGCAGCGTAGCTCCCACAGCCAGTGGGACTGAAGCTTTCTTT.

The rearrangement joins TRBV18 to TRBJ1-2, with 9 bases matching TRBD1. The ends lost 0 bases at V and 6 bases at J; junction bases unmatched: 8. CDR3 length equals 16 residues. Germline CDR1 is KGHSH and CDR2 is LQKENI. DNA of the CDR3: TGTGCCAGCTCACCACCTCTACTACAGGGGGCCGATGGCTACACCTTC. Encoded protein: CASSPPLLQGADGYTF. The variable domain in full, with the rest retrieved from reference TRBV18 and TRBJ1-2, is NAGVMQNPRHLVRRRGQEARLRCSPMKGHSHVYWYRQLPEEGLKFMVYLQKENIIDESGMPKERFSAEFPKEGPSILRIQQVVRGDSAAYFCASSPPLLQGADGYTFGSGTRLTVV.

The gene calls are TRBV7-3 and TRBJ2-1; 9 nucleotides align to TRBD2. Germline CDR1 SGHTA, CDR2 FQGTGA. The CDR3 covers 16 residues. With V trimmed by 5 bases and J by 4 bases, 9 bases remained unmatched. CDR3 protein: CASSPLPTSGYNEQFF. The CDR3 coding sequence is TGTGCCAGCAGCCCCTTGCCGACTAGCGGATACAATGAGCAGTTCTTC.

Only one count was recorded for this clone. This sequence joins TRBV7-6 and TRBJ2-5, with a weak D call TRBD2 (6 bases). Gene TRBJ2-7 matches the end of the DNA better, so the J call may be wrong. CDR3 length: 13 residues. Germline V gene sequence: CDR1 SGHVS, CDR2 FNYEAQ. The chain's CDR3 is CASSIGGSYEQYF. The CDR3 nucleotides read TGTGCCAGCTCCATCGGGGGATCTTACGAGCAGTACTTC.

This clone was picked up a small number of times. This chain uses TRBV19 with TRBJ2-7; perhaps TRBD1 as D (5 bases). This CDR3 region has 12 residues. CDR1 and CDR2 from the germline V gene are LNHDA and SQIVND (reference sequence). Trimming cost V 7 bases and J 5 bases, with 12 bases left between them. Written as DNA, the CDR3 is TGTGCCAGTATCTGGGCAGGGAACGAGCAGTACTTC. Protein product: CASIWAGNEQYF.

V and J are TRBV5-4 and TRBJ1-1, with 9 positions matching TRBD1. V was clipped by 6 bases and J by 1 base; unmatched bases: 10. CDR3 length: 16 residues. CDR1 and CDR2 from the germline V gene are SGHNT and YYREEE (reference sequence). The CDR3 nucleotides are TGTGCCAGCAACCCTAGGACAGGGGCCACGAACACTGAAGCTTTCTTT. It codes for CASNPRTGATNTEAFF.

V is TRBV7-2 and J is TRBJ2-3, with TRBD1 matching 7 bases. The trim removed 5 bases at V and 2 bases at J, leaving 7 bases unmatched. This CDR3 has 15 residues. Germline V gives CDR1 SGHTA, CDR2 FQGNSA. The CDR3 loop is CASSPLDRVTDTQYF. The CDR3 DNA is TGTGCCAGCAGCCCGTTAGACAGGGTCACAGATACGCAGTATTTT. The whole variable domain, filled in from reference TRBV7-2 and TRBJ2-3, reads GAGVSQSPSNKVTEKGKDVELRCDPISGHTALYWYRQSLGQGLEFLIYFQGNSAPDKSGLPSDRFSAERTGGSVSTLTIQRTQQEDSAVYLCASSPLDRVTDTQYFGPGTRLTVL.

About this clone: The same CDR3 can be traced to other DNA sequences in this sample. The chain has TRBV19 and TRBJ2-7; 7 positions match TRBD1. The CDR3 sequence is 14 residues long. Germline V gives CDR1 LNHDA, CDR2 SQIVND (reference sequence). V was pared by 3 bases and J by 1 base, with 3 bases of the junction left unmatched. The CDR3 loop reads CASSIGTASYEQYF. CDR3 DNA: TGTGCCAGTAGTATCGGGACAGCTTCCTACGAGCAGTACTTC.

This sequence joins TRBV5-1 and TRBJ1-2; D might be TRBD1 (5 bases). V was trimmed by 4 bases and J by 2 bases, leaving 12 bases between them. Germline loops: CDR1 SGHRS, CDR2 YFSETQ. This CDR3 spans 14 amino acids. The CDR3 nucleotides are TGCGCCAGCAGCCCTACGGCAGGGAACTATGGCTACACCTTC. Its translation: CASSPTAGNYGYTF.

The genes are TRBV25-1 and TRBJ2-3, with 7 bases lining up with TRBD1. CDR1 is MGHDK, CDR2 SYGVNS, per germline. Germline trimming cut 4 bases from V and 0 bases from J; bases unmatched to any gene: 13. CDR3 length: 18 residues. The CDR3 reads CASSGTGVPFTSTDTQYF. The CDR3 DNA is TGTGCCAGCAGTGGGACAGGAGTGCCCTTTACTAGCACAGATACGCAGTATTTT.

The J gene is TRBJ2-7, the V gene TRBV5-4, with 12 bases matching TRBD1. Looked up from germline, CDR1 is SGHNT and CDR2 is YYREEE (reference sequence). The J segment lost 7 bases and the V segment lost 0 bases, leaving 5 bases of the junction unmatched. The CDR3 is 15 residues long. The CDR3 DNA reads TGTGCCAGCAGCTTGGTGGGACAGGGGGCAGGAGAGCAGTACTTC. Encoded protein: CASSLVGQGAGEQYF.

The rearrangement joins TRBV9 to TRBJ2-7; TRBD2 agrees at 8 bases. Germline V gives CDR1 SGDLS, CDR2 YYNGEE. Trimming removed 2 bases from V and 0 bases from J; junction bases left unmatched: 13. This CDR3 has 18 residues. The DNA of the CDR3 is TGTGCCAGCAGCGTGGGCCAATCAACCGGGACTAGCTCCTACGAGCAGTACTTC. Protein sequence: CASSVGQSTGTSSYEQYF.

V usage is TRBV28 and J usage is TRBJ1-3, with D possibly TRBD1 on 5 matching bases. V was trimmed by 6 bases and J by 0 bases, leaving 18 bases between them. This CDR3 has 17 residues. CDR1 and CDR2 (germline): MDHEN, SYDVKM. CDR3 sequence reads: CASRCRVSFFSGNTIYF. In nucleotides, the CDR3 is TGTGCCAGCAGATGCAGGGTTTCCTTTTTCTCTGGAAACACCATATATTTT.

This clone was seen a few times. The CDR3 here is CASSEGWGGATNEKLFF. CDR3 bases: TGTGCCAGCAGTGAAGGGTGGGGGGGGGCAACTAATGAAAAACTGTTTTTT. This chain joins TRBV2 and TRBJ1-4; tentatively, D is TRBD1 (5 bases). V lost 1 base and J 0 bases, leaving 12 bases between the germline ends. This CDR3 contains 17 residues. Germline CDR1 is SNHLY and CDR2 is FYNNEI.

Only a few counts were recorded for this clone. V and J are TRBV18 and TRBJ2-7; TRBD1 aligns across 9 bases. The CDR3 runs to 16 residues. V lost 1 base and J lost 1; bases outside the gene matches: 5. Germline V gives CDR1 KGHSH, CDR2 LQKENI. CDR3 residues: CASSPRQGVSSYEQYF. The CDR3 DNA reads TGTGCCAGCTCACCACGACAGGGGGTATCTTCCTACGAGCAGTACTTC.

The chain combines TRBV6-5 with TRBJ2-3, with TRBD2 identical over 7 bases. This CDR3 is built from 16 residues. V trimming: 4 bases; J trimming: 1 base; junction bases outside the gene matches: 8. CDR1 MNHEY and CDR2 SVGAGI come from the germline V gene. The CDR3 coding sequence is TGTGCCAGCAGTTCCCGGAGAGCGGGACGCACAGATACGCAGTATTTT. The encoded protein is CASSSRRAGRTDTQYF.

This clone has only a few counts. The chain couples TRBV7-3 to TRBJ2-7, with 9 bases aligning to TRBD1. The V gene end was trimmed by 2 bases and the J gene end by 9 bases; junction bases not matched to a gene: 14. This CDR3 region has 16 residues. CDR1 and CDR2 (germline): SGHTA, FQGTGA. The CDR3 DNA sequence: TGTGCCAGCAGCTTAGGACCCGGGACAGGGACAGGAGCGCAGTACTTC. This translates into CASSLGPGTGTGAQYF.

This clone has more than one count but fewer than ten. The rearrangement uses TRBV30 and TRBJ1-3; 9 positions match TRBD1. This CDR3 has 14 amino acids. V lost 7 bases and J lost 4; bases outside the gene matches: 8. Germline CDR1 is GTSNPN and CDR2 is SVGIG (reference sequence). CDR3 bases: TGTGCCTCAAAACAGGGGGCGAGCGGAAACACCATATATTTT. This codes for CASKQGASGNTIYF.

The sample holds one count of this clone. This chain links TRBV6-1 with TRBJ1-1; a possible D gene is TRBD1 (5 bases). CDR1 is MNHNS, CDR2 SASEGT, per germline. This CDR3 is built from 14 residues. Trimming took 8 bases from V and 4 from J, leaving 17 bases between them. CDR3 amino acids: CASGRRGIGTEAFF. CDR3 coding DNA: TGTGCCAGCGGTAGAAGGGGCATCGGCACTGAAGCTTTCTTT.

This chain connects TRBV2 to TRBJ2-1; weak D call: TRBD1 (5 bases). The germline V and J ends were trimmed by 2 bases and 2 bases, with 16 bases remaining between them. The germline V gene has CDR1 SNHLY and CDR2 FYNNEI. This CDR3 region has 17 residues. The CDR3 DNA sequence: TGTGCCAGCAGTGAATCGCGTCAGGGATGGGCCTACAATGAGCAGTTCTTC. It codes for CASSESRQGWAYNEQFF.

The chain couples TRBV6-4 to TRBJ2-1; 11 bases match TRBD2. The germline V gene has CDR1 MRHNA and CDR2 SNTAGT. V lost 3 bases, J lost 8 bases, and 3 bases stayed unmatched. The CDR3 runs to 14 residues. The chain's CDR3 is CASSELAGGHEQFF. DNA of the CDR3: TGTGCCAGCAGTGAGCTAGCGGGAGGCCATGAGCAGTTCTTC.

Only one count was recorded for this clone. V is TRBV7-9 and J is TRBJ2-2; 10 nucleotides align to TRBD2. This CDR3 spans 17 amino acids. Trimming removed 3 bases from V and 3 bases from J; junction bases left unmatched: 7. Germline assignment: CDR1 SEHNR and CDR2 FQNEAQ (reference sequence). CDR3 region: CASSFSKRGGDTGELFF. The CDR3 DNA reads TGTGCCAGCAGCTTTAGCAAGCGGGGGGGCGACACCGGGGAGCTGTTTTTT.

J is TRBJ1-4 and V is TRBV6-1; TRBD1 matches 11 bases. The CDR3 is 13 amino acids. The V gene's germline CDR1 is MNHNS and CDR2 SASEGT. V lost 8 bases to trimming and J lost 7 bases; unmatched junction nucleotides: 3. The CDR3 nucleotides are TGTGCCAGCGGGGGGACAGGGGGTGAAAAACTGTTTTTT. Its protein product is CASGGTGGEKLFF.